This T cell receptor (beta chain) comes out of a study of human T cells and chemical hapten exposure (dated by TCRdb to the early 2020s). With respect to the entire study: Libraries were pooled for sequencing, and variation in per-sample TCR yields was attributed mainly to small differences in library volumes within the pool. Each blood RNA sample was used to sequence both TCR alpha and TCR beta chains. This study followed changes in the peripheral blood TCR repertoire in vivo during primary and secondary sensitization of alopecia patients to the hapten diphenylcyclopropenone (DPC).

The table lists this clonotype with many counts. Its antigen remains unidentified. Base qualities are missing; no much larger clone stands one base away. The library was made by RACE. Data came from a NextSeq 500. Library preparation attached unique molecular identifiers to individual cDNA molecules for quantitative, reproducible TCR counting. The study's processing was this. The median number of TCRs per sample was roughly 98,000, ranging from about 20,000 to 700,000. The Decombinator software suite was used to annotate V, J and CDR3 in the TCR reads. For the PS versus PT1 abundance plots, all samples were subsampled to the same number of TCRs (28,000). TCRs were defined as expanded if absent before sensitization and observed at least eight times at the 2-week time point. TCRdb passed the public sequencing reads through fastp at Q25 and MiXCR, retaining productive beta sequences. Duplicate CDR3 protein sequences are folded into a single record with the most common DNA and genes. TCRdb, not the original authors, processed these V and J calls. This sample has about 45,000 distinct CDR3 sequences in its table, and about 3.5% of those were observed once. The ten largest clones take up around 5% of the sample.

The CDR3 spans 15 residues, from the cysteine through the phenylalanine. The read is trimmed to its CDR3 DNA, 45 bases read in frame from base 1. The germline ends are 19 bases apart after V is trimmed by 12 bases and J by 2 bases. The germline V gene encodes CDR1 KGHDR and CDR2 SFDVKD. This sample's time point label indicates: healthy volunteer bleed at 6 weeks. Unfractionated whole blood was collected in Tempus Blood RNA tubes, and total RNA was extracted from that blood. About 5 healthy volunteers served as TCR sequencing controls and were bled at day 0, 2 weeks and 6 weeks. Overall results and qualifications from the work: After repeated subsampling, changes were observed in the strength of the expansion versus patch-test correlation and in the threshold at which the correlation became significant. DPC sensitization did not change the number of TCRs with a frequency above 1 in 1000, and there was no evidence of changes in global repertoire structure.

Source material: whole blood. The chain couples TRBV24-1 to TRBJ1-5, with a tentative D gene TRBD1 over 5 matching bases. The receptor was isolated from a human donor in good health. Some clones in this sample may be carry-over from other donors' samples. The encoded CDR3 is CASAEGRAGNQPQHF. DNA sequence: TGTGCCTCTGCAGAGGGGAGGGCTGGCAATCAGCCCCAGCATTTT.